In this sample, the clone carrying this T cell receptor beta chain turned up a few times. Its antigen is currently unknown. The sample is drawn from a study of T cells after yellow fever vaccination. Study-level points and caveats: When the response was secondary, it was weaker but reached its peak faster, day 5 versus 15.

The CDR3 runs to 15 residues. CDR1 is MNHNS, CDR2 SASEGT, per germline. V was pared by 6 bases and J by 4 bases, with 16 bases between. MiXCR, run by TCRdb on the 5' RACE reads, gives a single entry per CDR3 protein. The data show 600,000 to 750,000 distinct CDR3 sequences, around 12% seen once. The rearrangement joins TRBV6-1 to TRBJ1-5; D uncertain. This TCR came from a man aged 25 to 45 who received the YFV17D yellow fever vaccine. The sample here was PBMCs, taken on the day of the yellow fever booster vaccination. DNA of the CDR3: TGTGCCAGCAGCCGACTTGGGAGCTGGAATCAGCCCCAGCATTTT. Its translation: CASSRLGSWNQPQHF.